Listed here are 30 T cell receptor beta chains from one sample, sequenced in a study of blood T cells in healthy people across ages. A second about 7 to 11 cycle PCR used barcoded and J-beta primers. One entry per CDR3 protein, called by TCRdb with MiXCR from the 5' RACE reads. Of some 900,000 distinct CDR3 sequences detected, 48% appear once; the ten largest clones hold roughly 13%. Sequenced: blood. These receptors were collected from a man under 40 in good health.

This rearrangement joins TRBV5-1 to TRBJ2-5, with 7 bases aligning to TRBD1. Germline lookup yields CDR1 SGHRS and CDR2 YFSETQ. The CDR3 has 18 residues. After removal of 2 bases from V and 11 bases from J, the junction contained 24 bases not matched to a gene. CDR3 nucleotide sequence: TGCGCCAGCAGCTTAAACAGTCGACAGGGAATTCCTACGACGGAGCAGTACTTC. Translated: CASSLNSRQGIPTTEQYF.

This clonotype was detected a few times. The chain joins TRBV24-1 to TRBJ2-7; D gene ambiguous. Trimming took 4 bases from V and 6 from J, leaving 15 bases between them. In germline, CDR1 is KGHDR, CDR2 SFDVKD. The CDR3 is made up of 14 amino acids. Here the CDR3 reads CATSDNAEIREQYF. The CDR3 DNA reads TGTGCCACCAGTGACAACGCCGAAATCCGCGAGCAGTACTTC.

This clonotype was observed a few times. V gene TRBV9 combines with J gene TRBJ1-1, with a possible D match to TRBD1 (5 bases). Germline V gene data show CDR1 as SGDLS and CDR2 as YYNGEE. Trimming cost V 3 bases and J 11 bases, with 17 bases left between them. This CDR3 has 13 residues. The CDR3 nucleotides read TGTGCCAGCAGCGCCGGGACGGAAAAAGCGGCTTTCTTT. It specifies CASSAGTEKAAFF.

This clonotype was seen a handful of times. The CDR3 sequence is CSASGTGKYEQYF. The CDR3 coding sequence is TGCAGTGCTTCCGGGACAGGGAAATACGAGCAGTACTTC. This chain links TRBV20-1 with TRBJ2-5, with TRBD1 identical over 9 bases. Gene TRBJ2-7 matches the end of the DNA better, so the J call may be wrong. Germline CDR1 and CDR2: DFQATT and SNEGSKA (reference sequence). The CDR3 covers 13 residues.

The V call is TRBV7-9, the J call TRBJ1-4; D gene uncertain. Germline loops: CDR1 SEHNR, CDR2 FQNEAQ (reference sequence). V was pared by 2 bases and J by 5 bases, with 12 bases between. This CDR3 is 15 amino acids long. This CDR3 is CASSLLGPGNEKLFF. CDR3 in DNA: TGTGCCAGCAGCTTACTAGGGCCGGGGAATGAAAAACTGTTTTTT.

This clonotype was picked up a small number of times. The rearrangement joins TRBV7-3 to TRBJ2-3, with 8 bases aligning to TRBD2. There are 14 residues in the CDR3. Germline V CDR1 and CDR2: SGHTA, FQGTGA. Unmatched junction bases numbered 7, after V lost 3 bases and J lost 8 bases. In DNA, the CDR3 is TGTGCCAGCAGCTTGGAGCGGGGGTCGGGTACGCAGTATTTT. As protein: CASSLERGSGTQYF.

The rearrangement links TRBV6-2 or TRBV6-3 to TRBJ2-5; the D call may be TRBD1 or TRBD2 (5 bases each). V lost 10 bases and J lost 3, with 15 bases in between. Germline assignment: CDR1 MNHEY and CDR2 SVGEGT. The CDR3 length is 13 residues. DNA for the CDR3: TGTGCCATCAGAGAGGGGACCAAAGAGACCCAGTACTTC. It codes for CAIREGTKETQYF.

This chain joins TRBV6-5 and TRBJ1-2; 8 bases match TRBD1. The J segment lost 5 bases and the V segment lost 6 bases, leaving 11 bases of the junction unmatched. The CDR3 spans 15 residues. Looked up from germline, CDR1 is MNHEY and CDR2 is SVGAGI. The chain's CDR3 is CASSRDRGVGYGYTF. CDR3 bases: TGTGCCAGCAGCAGAGACAGGGGAGTAGGGTATGGCTACACCTTC.

This clonotype was seen a single time. This chain links TRBV12-3 or TRBV12-4 with TRBJ1-2, with D perhaps matching TRBD1 (5 bases). The V end was cut by 10 bases, the J end by 5 bases, with 17 bases between. There are 13 residues in the CDR3. CDR3 residues: CATSDGTGYGYTF. The CDR3 coding sequence is TGTGCCACCTCCGACGGGACGGGTTATGGCTACACCTTC.

The chain recombines TRBV20-1 with TRBJ2-5; 7 bases line up with TRBD1. The assigned J gene may be wrong: the sequence end matches TRBJ2-7 better. The CDR3 has 15 residues. Germline assignment: CDR1 DFQATT and CDR2 SNEGSKA (reference sequence). The CDR3 protein is CSARDPQGLSYEQYF. DNA for the CDR3: TGCAGTGCTAGAGATCCACAGGGGCTATCCTACGAGCAGTACTTC.

The table lists this clonotype with many counts. The chain uses TRBV6-5 and TRBJ1-1; perhaps TRBD1 as D (5 bases). Germline loops: CDR1 MNHEY, CDR2 SVGAGI. V gave up 2 bases and J gave up 1 base, with 8 bases separating them. This CDR3 contains 14 residues. As DNA, the CDR3 is TGTGCCAGCAGTTACAAGGGGCCGAACACTGAAGCTTTCTTT. It encodes CASSYKGPNTEAFF.

As to this clonotype: The junction shows a germline mismatch at one end, possibly a read error. V is TRBV2 and J is TRBJ1-6; perhaps TRBD1 as D (5 bases). Germline CDR1 reads SNHLY; CDR2 reads FYNNEI. This CDR3 comprises 15 residues. The CDR3 nucleotides are TGTGCCAGCAGTGAACAGGGAGGCTATAATTCGCCCCTCCACTTT. As protein: CASSEQGGYNSPLHF.

This clonotype was observed a few times. The J gene is TRBJ2-1, the V gene TRBV4-3; unclear D gene. This CDR3 comprises 16 residues. CDR1 and CDR2 from the germline V gene are LGHNA and YSLEER. Trimming stripped 0 bases from V and 5 bases from J, with 14 bases between. The CDR3 DNA reads as TGCGCCAGCAGCCAAGAATCTGAGACCAGTGACAATGAGCAGTTCTTC. Its protein product is CASSQESETSDNEQFF.

This clonotype was seen a few times. The V gene is TRBV25-1, the J gene TRBJ2-1; 8 positions agree with TRBD1. The length of the CDR3 is 15 residues. Germline V CDR1 and CDR2: MGHDK, SYGVNS. V lost 3 bases, J lost 5 bases, and 6 bases stayed unmatched. CDR3 region: CASSDSGQGDNEQFF. The CDR3 DNA follows: TGTGCCAGCAGTGACTCCGGACAGGGCGACAATGAGCAGTTCTTC.

In this sample, this clonotype turned up once. The V and J genes are TRBV29-1 and TRBJ1-1, with D tentatively TRBD1 (5 bases). Trimming shortened V by 4 bases and J by 1 base, and 13 bases separated the two germline ends. The CDR3 is 14 amino acids. In germline, CDR1 is SQVTM, CDR2 ANQGSEA. The DNA for the CDR3 is TGCAGCGTTGCTCGCGGGGCCAGGAACACTGAAGCTTTCTTT. Encoded protein: CSVARGARNTEAFF.

The rearrangement uses TRBV2 and TRBJ1-5; D possibly corresponds to TRBD1 (5 bases). The CDR3 is 12 residues long. V was trimmed by 7 bases and J by 7 bases, leaving 11 bases between them. CDR1 SNHLY and CDR2 FYNNEI come from the germline V gene. The CDR3 nucleotides read TGTGCCAGCAAGGAGGGGAAACAGCCCCAGCATTTT. The encoded protein is CASKEGKQPQHF.

This clonotype was seen only a few times. This chain links TRBV20-1 with TRBJ2-2, with 8 positions matching TRBD2. The V gene end was trimmed by 2 bases and the J gene end by 0 bases; junction bases not matched to a gene: 2. This CDR3 comprises 15 residues. The germline gives CDR1 DFQATT, CDR2 SNEGSKA (reference sequence). CDR3 region: CSARTGGANTGELFF. The CDR3 DNA reads TGCAGTGCTAGAACGGGAGGGGCGAACACCGGGGAGCTGTTTTTT.

This CDR3 reads CASSQSSQGLAGNTIYF. The DNA of the CDR3 is TGCGCCAGCAGCCAAAGTTCACAGGGACTGGCTGGAAACACCATATATTTT. V and J are TRBV4-3 and TRBJ1-3; D perhaps matches TRBD1 (6 bases). In germline, CDR1 is LGHNA, CDR2 YSLEER. The CDR3 sequence is 17 residues long. V shed 2 bases and J shed 2 bases, with 16 bases lying between them.

V usage is TRBV6-6 and J usage is TRBJ1-2, with 7 bases that match TRBD1. V lost 4 bases and J lost 4; bases outside the gene matches: 6. The germline CDR1 and CDR2 sequences are MNHNY and SVGAGI (reference sequence). This CDR3 region has 14 residues. CDR3 sequence: CASSSVTGSYGYTF. CDR3 DNA sequence: TGTGCCAGCAGTTCAGTGACAGGGAGCTATGGCTACACCTTC.

The chain recombines TRBV7-2 with TRBJ2-4; TRBD1 might be the D (6 bases). Gene TRBJ2-5 matches the end of the DNA better, so the J call may be wrong. This CDR3 comprises 15 residues. Germline CDR1 reads SGHTA; CDR2 reads FQGNSA. The DNA of the CDR3 is TGTGCCAGCAGCTCGACAGGCTGGGGACAAGAGACCCAGTACTTC. This encodes CASSSTGWGQETQYF.

The sample holds a few counts of this clonotype. The chain has TRBV5-1 and TRBJ2-7, with D perhaps matching TRBD1 (6 bases). Germline V CDR1 and CDR2: SGHRS, YFSETQ. V shed 0 bases and J shed 5 bases, with 12 bases lying between them. The CDR3 loop spans 14 amino acids. CDR3 nucleotide sequence: TGCGCCAGCAGCTTGGTTTCAGGGGACCACGAGCAGTACTTC. Its translation: CASSLVSGDHEQYF.

V usage is TRBV7-2 and J usage is TRBJ2-7, with TRBD1 matching over 7 bases. Germline V gene lookup returns CDR1 SGHTA and CDR2 FQGNSA. V lost 6 bases to trimming and J lost 6 bases; unmatched junction nucleotides: 5. CDR3 size: 12 residues. CDR3 loop: CASRSDRAEQYF. DNA of the CDR3: TGTGCCAGCAGATCAGACAGGGCCGAGCAGTACTTC.

The chain couples TRBV3-1 to TRBJ2-3, with 8 bases lining up with TRBD1. Trimming cost V 1 base and J 4 bases; bases outside gene matches: 4. Germline values: CDR1 LGHDT, CDR2 YNNKEL (reference sequence). This CDR3 is built from 15 residues. The CDR3 loop reads CASSQAQTGADTQYF. The DNA of the CDR3 is TGTGCCAGCAGCCAAGCCCAGACAGGGGCAGATACGCAGTATTTT.

For the CDR3, the DNA is TGTGCCAGCCAGGGACACATGAACACTGAAGCTTTCTTT. Translation: CASQGHMNTEAFF. V gene TRBV28 combines with J gene TRBJ1-1, with D tentatively TRBD1 (6 bases). The CDR3 is 13 residues long. Trimming removed 8 bases at V and 0 bases at J, with 10 bases between. Germline loops: CDR1 MDHEN, CDR2 SYDVKM.

This chain uses TRBV28 with TRBJ2-4; TRBD1 is a possible D gene (6 bases). The J call is uncertain, as TRBJ2-5 better fits the DNA end. Germline loops: CDR1 MDHEN, CDR2 SYDVKM. CDR3 length: 16 residues. The CDR3 DNA is TGTGCCAGCAGTTTAAGGGCAGGGGACGCTTTGAAGACCCAGTACTTC. Protein sequence: CASSLRAGDALKTQYF.

The rearrangement links TRBV20-1 to TRBJ2-1; no reliable D call. Per the germline V gene, CDR1 is DFQATT and CDR2 is SNEGSKA (reference sequence). The length of the CDR3 is 15 residues. Trimming stripped 3 bases from V and 0 bases from J, with 12 bases between. The CDR3 loop is CSARLGPSSYNEQFF. For the CDR3, the DNA is TGCAGTGCTAGGTTGGGCCCGAGCTCCTACAATGAGCAGTTCTTC.

This chain links TRBV29-1 with TRBJ1-2; 11 positions match TRBD1. Germline V lookup: CDR1 SQVTM, CDR2 ANQGSEA. V dropped 1 base and J dropped 4; count of bases not matched to a gene: 8. CDR3 length: 16 amino acids. The CDR3 DNA is TGCAGCGTTGAAGGGACAGGGGGCGGTTTGGGCTATGGCTACACCTTC. Translation gives CSVEGTGGGLGYGYTF.

This clonotype was seen a handful of times. The V and J genes are TRBV9 and TRBJ2-1; D perhaps matches TRBD1 (6 bases). Trimming removed 4 bases from V and 5 bases from J, with 13 bases in between. Looked up from germline, CDR1 is SGDLS and CDR2 is YYNGEE. The CDR3 is 14 residues long. DNA for the CDR3: TGTGCCAGCAGCCCTCGGACAGCTCACAATGAGCAGTTCTTC. Amino acids: CASSPRTAHNEQFF.

The rearrangement joins TRBV24-1 to TRBJ1-1, with 10 bases matching TRBD1. This CDR3 comprises 15 residues. Trimming took 7 bases from V and 3 from J; bases not matched to a gene: 7. CDR1 is KGHDR, CDR2 SFDVKD, per germline. CDR3 in amino acids: CATRGDRGWDTEAFF. The CDR3 region has the DNA TGTGCCACCAGGGGGGACAGGGGCTGGGACACTGAAGCTTTCTTT.

This chain joins TRBV6-4 and TRBJ2-3, with D hard to call. CDR3 size: 11 residues. V lost 2 bases and J lost 11, with 8 bases in between. Germline V gives CDR1 MRHNA, CDR2 SNTAGT. The DNA of the CDR3 is TGTGCCAGCAGTGACATGAGGATGCAGTATTTT. This translates into CASSDMRMQYF.